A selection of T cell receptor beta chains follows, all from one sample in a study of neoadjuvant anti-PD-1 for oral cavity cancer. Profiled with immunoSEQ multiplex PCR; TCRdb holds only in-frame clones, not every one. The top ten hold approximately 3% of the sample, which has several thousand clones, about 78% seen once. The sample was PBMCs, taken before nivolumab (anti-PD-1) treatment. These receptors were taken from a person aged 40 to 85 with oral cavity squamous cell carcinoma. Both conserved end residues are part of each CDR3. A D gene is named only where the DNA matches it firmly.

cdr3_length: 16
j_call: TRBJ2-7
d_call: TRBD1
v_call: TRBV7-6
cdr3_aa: CASSLLMTGSRYEQYF

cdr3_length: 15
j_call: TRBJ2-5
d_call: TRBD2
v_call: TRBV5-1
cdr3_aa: CASSLAVGGQETQYF

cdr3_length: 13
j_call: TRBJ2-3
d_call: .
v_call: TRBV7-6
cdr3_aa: CASSLYSTDTQYF

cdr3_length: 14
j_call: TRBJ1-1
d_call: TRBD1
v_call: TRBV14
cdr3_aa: CASSQPGQGLEAFF

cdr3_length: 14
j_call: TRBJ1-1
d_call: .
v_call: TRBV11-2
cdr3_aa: CASSSGVANTEAFF

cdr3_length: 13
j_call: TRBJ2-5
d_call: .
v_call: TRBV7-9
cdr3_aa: CASSLGPGETQYF

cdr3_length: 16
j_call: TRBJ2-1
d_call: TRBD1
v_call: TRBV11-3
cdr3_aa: CASSLGGQGIYNEQFF

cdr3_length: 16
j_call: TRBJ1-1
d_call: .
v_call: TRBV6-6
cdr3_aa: CASSYGFGTTNTEAFF

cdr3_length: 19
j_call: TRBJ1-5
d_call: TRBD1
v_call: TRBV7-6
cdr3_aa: CASSSPPGQGTPSNQPQHF

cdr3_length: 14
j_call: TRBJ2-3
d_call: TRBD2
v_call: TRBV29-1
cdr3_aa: CSVGASGAGDTQYF